This entry concerns a single T cell receptor beta chain. There is no known antigen for this receptor. As the CDR3 is not closed by the conserved phenylalanine or tryptophan, this likely results from a read error. These data originate in a study of cytomegalovirus exposure and HLA in healthy donors (dated by TCRdb to about 2017). Turning to the overall study: According to an earlier analysis of 550 to 700 of the donors, about 190 million T cells yielded 120 million or so unique TCR beta sequences and about 300 Gb of sequence data. An early release that covered roughly 600 HLA-typed donors contained around 300 gigabases of sequencing data and tens of millions of unique TCR sequences. The genetic ancestry cluster associated with self-reported Caucasian donors included 65% to 90% of the roughly 410 genotyped donors. The study aimed to test whether cataloging public T cell receptors could reveal signatures of past pathogen exposure. The study profiled the T cell repertoires of more than 500 subjects by immunosequencing and related them to cytomegalovirus serostatus. Along with the 666-subject first cohort, a separate validation cohort of about 110 different subjects was used. The study combined high-throughput TCR immunosequencing, statistical association of individual TCRs with disease status, and machine learning to predict cytomegalovirus infection status. A later analysis re-analyzed previously published TCR beta repertoires from several hundred donors and added high-resolution HLA genotyping to study TCR occurrence patterns. Rather than using new phenotypic data, the later analysis identified candidate immune exposures from TCR beta sequences and from how often those sequences occurred across donors. An earlier analysis of 500 to 650 of the donors applied high-throughput TCR beta sequencing to assess whether each TCR beta V gene segment acted as functional or pseudogenic. Donor age, sex, ethnicity and CMV serostatus were compiled alongside the repertoire data. In a later genetic analysis, genome-wide SNP genotypes for about 55% of the roughly 700 donors were used, and that subset was treated as a discovery cohort. All discovery cohort repertoires had been generated using a single sequencing platform. Class I and class II HLA loci were covered by the typing at four-digit resolution. The number of donors typed differed by locus, with about 629-630 for A, B, C, DRB1 and DQB1, about 500 for DQA1, under 610 for DPA1, and around 430 for DPB1. Because of strong linkage in the cohort, roughly five DR-DQ haplotypes were treated as single units for association and clustering. On average, about 200,000 unique TCR beta nucleotide sequences were sequenced per donor among a few hundred genotyped donors of the cohort, with roughly 20% of those sequences being non-productive.

The CDR3 is made up of 14 amino acids, end residues included. The kept DNA is CDR3 alone, 42 bases in frame from the first base. The germline V gene (reference sequence) yields SGHNT for CDR1 and YYREEE for CDR2. The cohort comprised hundreds of healthy bone marrow donors. At the time of sampling, every cohort member was nominally healthy, though immune exposures that went unrecorded were likely present. The donor tested CMV seronegative and was one of the 352 seronegative cohort members. A peripheral blood sample was collected from each donor, and TCR beta sequencing was performed on peripheral blood mononuclear cells. The Qiagen DNeasy Blood Extraction Kit was used to extract genomic DNA from the blood cell samples. The research as a whole found: Compared with the roughly 720-donor mean, donors in an Asian-associated ancestry cluster had fewer N-insertions in productive TCRs, according to a later genetic analysis. Because counts were too low, about 18 rarely observed V segments, including chromosome 9 orphons, were left out of the earlier analysis of approximately 500 of the donors. According to a later analysis, parvovirus B19, influenza, CMV and Epstein-Barr virus appeared linked to several top co-occurrence clusters. Some IMGT-functional V segments, including TRBV6-2 and TRBV6-3, could not be distinguished by the 87-base-pair reads and were therefore excluded. According to a later analysis, most CMV-associated TCR beta chains appeared to be HLA-restricted, and the HLA associations seemed to be driven largely by CMV exposure. In vitro tests confirmed that a few of the cytomegalovirus-associated TCR beta chains recognize cytomegalovirus antigens. When HLA alleles, especially DR and DQ, strongly co-occurred, attributing TCR associations to individual alleles was difficult. In this cohort, only TCR beta chains were sequenced, and detectable features were limited by the absence of alpha or paired-chain data. In an earlier analysis of more than 500 of the donors, most TCR beta V segments appeared in productive rearrangements about 87% or about 30% of the time, broadly matching IMGT annotations. Because HLA typing was missing for some donors at each locus, association tests included only the typed subset. Specific HLA alleles were associated with 15,000 to 20,000 TCR beta sequences at a false discovery rate of 0.05 in a later analysis. A further reported finding was that TCR beta sequences accurately predicted the HLA-A and HLA-B alleles for most subjects in the first cohort. For the cohort, immune exposure information was limited to CMV serostatus. Correlated functional status among segregating V segments might reflect linkage disequilibrium, but an unknown experimental factor could not be ruled out. Most TCR sequences were seen in very few donors, while some public TCRs were found in many individuals. A group of highly shared sequence variants was considered likely to be a technical artifact of the sequencing pipeline. A total of 150 or so TCR beta chains were listed by the study as associated with cytomegalovirus. Compared with equally common non-associated chains, HLA-associated TCR beta chains in a later analysis were more clonally expanded and had lower generation probabilities. The classifier was reported to diagnose cytomegalovirus status with high specificity and sensitivity in both the original and validation cohorts. In a later genetic analysis, a missense DCLRE1C variant was associated with V-gene and J-gene trimming of TCR beta chains, and the association was replicated in an independent cohort. In a later analysis, TCR association rates were found to vary across HLA loci, with the most associated TCRs seen for DRB1 alleles and the fewest for HLA-C alleles. It was suggested by the authors that the approach could potentially be generalized to other disease states and immunological phenotypes. Roughly uniform sequencing depth across donors was assumed in presence/absence analyses, although this assumption may not hold.

Libraries were built with the immunoSEQ multiplex PCR assay. A mixture of 60 forward primers for TCR Vbeta segments and 13 reverse primers for TCR Jbeta segments was used in the multiplex PCR. Amplification of the CDR3 region of rearranged TCR beta genes was performed with a multiplex PCR assay on genomic DNA. The amplified TCR beta libraries were sequenced on the Illumina HiSeq System as 87-base-pair reads. Per the authors' processing: A later analysis counted about 80 million unique TCR beta chains across the 700 or so repertoires, and around 9.9 million of these chains were shared by at least two donors. To remove PCR and sequencing errors, raw reads were error-corrected and collapsed into unique sequences using a nearest-neighbor algorithm that merged closely related sequences. CDR3 sequences were aligned to IMGT reference sequences to assign V, D and J gene segments. Each retained sequence needed at least a six-nucleotide match to both a V gene segment and a J gene segment. Rearrangements were called productive when the CDR3 lacked stop codons and stayed in frame with V and J; all others were non-productive. Following IMGT convention, CDR3 was defined as the stretch from the second conserved V-encoded cysteine up to the conserved J-encoded phenylalanine. The earlier analysis of about 590 of the donors excluded sequences that lacked an unambiguous match to a single V gene segment. An earlier analysis of 587 of the donors called V segments functional above 56.7% productive rearrangements and segregating when the between-donor standard deviation exceeded 5%. To diagnose cytomegalovirus status from the catalog of TCR beta chain sequences, a statistical classification framework was built. V and J gene assignment, in a later analysis, came from comparing TCR nucleotide sequences with IMGT/GENE-DB human TR gene sequences. A later analysis assigned CDR3 sequences and most-parsimonious VDJ recombination scenarios with the TCRdist pipeline. In a later analysis, each TCR beta chain was defined by its CDR3 amino acid sequence together with its V-gene family, and reads lacking a unique V-gene family were excluded. As a way to deal with suspected cross-contamination and a sequencing artifact, a later analysis dropped 500 to 700 nucleotide sequences that were highly shared and had low generation probability. For each public chain, a later analysis derived a clonal expansion index from normalized ranks of inferred template counts within each repertoire. Generation probabilities in a later analysis came from a VDJ recombination model fitted to out-of-frame rearrangements, and those results were checked against IGoR. In a later analysis, hypergeometric tests were used to score TCR-TCR, TCR-HLA and TCR-CMV co-occurrence, with a repertoire-size bias correction applied to TCR pairs. To estimate false discovery rates, a later analysis permuted the HLA or CMV assignments 20 times. In a later analysis, co-occurring TCRs were grouped using DBSCAN, and TCRdist sequence similarity was added for clustering within HLA-allele-positive subsets. Co-occurrence clustering excluded repertoires with fewer than 30,000 or more than 120,000 public chains, plus five with anomalous nucleotide sharing. Entries here come from immuneACCESS through TCRdb and include only in-frame sequences with V and J called. Some clones fail to appear in such tables; in the studies checked, an unresolved V gene covers under half of the shortfall, and the cause of the remainder is unknown. Clone size and the V and J calls come from that table; the DNA yielded D and trimming. The sample yields roughly 200,000 clones; over 70% were counted once. Around 3% of the sample lies in the top ten.

The chain links TRBV5-4 with TRBJ1-1, with 9 middle bases fitting TRBD1. The clonotype originates from a male donor in good health and CMV-seronegative. The sample comprised PBMCs. Here the CDR3 is given as CAGSSYRGPTEAFL. The nucleotides read TGTGCCGGCAGCTCGTACAGGGGGCCCACTGAAGCTTTCCTT.